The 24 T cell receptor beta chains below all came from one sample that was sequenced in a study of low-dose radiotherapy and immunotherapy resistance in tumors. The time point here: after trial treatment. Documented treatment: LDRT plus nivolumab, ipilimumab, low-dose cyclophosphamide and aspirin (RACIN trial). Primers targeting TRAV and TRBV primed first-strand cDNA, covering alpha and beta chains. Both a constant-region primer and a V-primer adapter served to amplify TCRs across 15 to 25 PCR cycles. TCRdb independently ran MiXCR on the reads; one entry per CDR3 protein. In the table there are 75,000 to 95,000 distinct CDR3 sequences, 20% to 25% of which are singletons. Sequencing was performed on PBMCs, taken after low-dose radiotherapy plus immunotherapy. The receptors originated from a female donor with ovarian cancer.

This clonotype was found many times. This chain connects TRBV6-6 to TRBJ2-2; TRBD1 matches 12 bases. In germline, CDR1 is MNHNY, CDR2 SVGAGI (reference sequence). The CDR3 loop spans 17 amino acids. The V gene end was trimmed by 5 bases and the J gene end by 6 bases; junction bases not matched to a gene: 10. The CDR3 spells CASSGPRDRGQAGELFF. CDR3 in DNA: TGTGCCAGCAGTGGCCCCAGGGACAGGGGGCAGGCCGGGGAGCTGTTTTTT.

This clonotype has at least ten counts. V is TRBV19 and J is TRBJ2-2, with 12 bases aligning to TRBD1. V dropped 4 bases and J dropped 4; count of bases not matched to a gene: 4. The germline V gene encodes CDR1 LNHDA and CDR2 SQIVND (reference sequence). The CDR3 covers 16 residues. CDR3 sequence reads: CASSTGTGGITGELFF. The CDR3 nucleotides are TGTGCCAGTAGTACTGGGACAGGGGGCATCACCGGGGAGCTGTTTTTT.

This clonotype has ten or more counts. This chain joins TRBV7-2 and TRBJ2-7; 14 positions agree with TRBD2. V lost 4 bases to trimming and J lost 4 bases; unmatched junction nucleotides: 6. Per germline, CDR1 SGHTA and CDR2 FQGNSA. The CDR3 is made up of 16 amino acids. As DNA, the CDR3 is TGTGCCAGCAGCTCATGGACTAGCGGGGGGAAATACGAGCAGTACTTC. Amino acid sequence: CASSSWTSGGKYEQYF.

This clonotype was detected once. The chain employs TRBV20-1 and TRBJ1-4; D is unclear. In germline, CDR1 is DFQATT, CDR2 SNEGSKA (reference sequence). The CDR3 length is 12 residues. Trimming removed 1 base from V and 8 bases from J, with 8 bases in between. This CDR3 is CSARVLGEKLFF. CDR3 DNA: TGCAGTGCTAGAGTGTTAGGCGAAAAACTGTTTTTT.

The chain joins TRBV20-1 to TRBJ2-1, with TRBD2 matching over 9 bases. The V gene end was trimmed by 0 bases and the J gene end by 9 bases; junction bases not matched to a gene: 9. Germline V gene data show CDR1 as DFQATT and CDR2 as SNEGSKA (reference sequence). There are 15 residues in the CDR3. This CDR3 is CSARDGAGGPGEQFF. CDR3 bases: TGCAGTGCTAGAGATGGGGCGGGGGGGCCGGGTGAGCAGTTCTTC.

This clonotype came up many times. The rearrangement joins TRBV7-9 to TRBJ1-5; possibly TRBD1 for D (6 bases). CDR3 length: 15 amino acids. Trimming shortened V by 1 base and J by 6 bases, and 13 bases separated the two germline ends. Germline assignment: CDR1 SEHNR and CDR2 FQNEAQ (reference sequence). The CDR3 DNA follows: TGTGCCAGCAGCTTAGGAGCAGGGGTAGGTCAGCCCCAGCATTTT. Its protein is CASSLGAGVGQPQHF.

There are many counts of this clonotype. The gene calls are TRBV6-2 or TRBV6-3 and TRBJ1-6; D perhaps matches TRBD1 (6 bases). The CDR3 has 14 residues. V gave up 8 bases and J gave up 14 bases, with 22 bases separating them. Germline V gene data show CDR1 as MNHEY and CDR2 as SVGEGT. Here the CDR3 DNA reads TGTGCCAGCGGAATAGGGGGGCCCCTGCCAGCCCTCCACTTT. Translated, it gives CASGIGGPLPALHF.

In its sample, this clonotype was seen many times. DNA for the CDR3: TGTGCCAGCAGCCCTCGACTAGCCGGCGTGGGGATCCCCTACAATGAGCAGTTCTTC. It encodes CASSPRLAGVGIPYNEQFF. V and J are TRBV7-3 and TRBJ2-1; 7 bases are shared with TRBD2. Trimming cost V 5 bases and J 2 bases; bases outside gene matches: 18. Germline V gives CDR1 SGHTA, CDR2 FQGTGA. CDR3 length: 19 amino acids.

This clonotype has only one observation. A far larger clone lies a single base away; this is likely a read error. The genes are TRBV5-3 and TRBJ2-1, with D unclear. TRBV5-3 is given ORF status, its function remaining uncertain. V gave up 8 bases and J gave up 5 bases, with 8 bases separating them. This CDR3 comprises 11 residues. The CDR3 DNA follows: TGTGCCAGCAGCAAGAACAATGAGCAGTTCTTC. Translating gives CASSKNNEQFF.

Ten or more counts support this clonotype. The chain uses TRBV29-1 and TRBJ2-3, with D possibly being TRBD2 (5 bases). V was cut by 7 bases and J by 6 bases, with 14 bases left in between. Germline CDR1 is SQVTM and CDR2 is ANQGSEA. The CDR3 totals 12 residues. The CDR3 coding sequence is TGCAGCGCCGACGGGGTGACGGATACGCAGTATTTT. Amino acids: CSADGVTDTQYF.

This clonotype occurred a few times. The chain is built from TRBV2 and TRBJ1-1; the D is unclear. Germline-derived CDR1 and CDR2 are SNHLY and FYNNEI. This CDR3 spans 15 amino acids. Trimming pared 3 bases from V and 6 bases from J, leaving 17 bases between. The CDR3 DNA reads TGTGCCAGCAGTGATAGGTCAAAGGGAGATGCTGAAGCTTTCTTT. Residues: CASSDRSKGDAEAFF.

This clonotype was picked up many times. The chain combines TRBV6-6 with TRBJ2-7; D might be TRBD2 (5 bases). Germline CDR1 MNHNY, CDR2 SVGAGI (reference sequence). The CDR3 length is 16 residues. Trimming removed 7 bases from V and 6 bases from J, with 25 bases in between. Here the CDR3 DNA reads TGTGCCAGCACTCAACTCGGGGTGACCAGAGCGAGCGAGCAGTACTTC. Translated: CASTQLGVTRASEQYF.

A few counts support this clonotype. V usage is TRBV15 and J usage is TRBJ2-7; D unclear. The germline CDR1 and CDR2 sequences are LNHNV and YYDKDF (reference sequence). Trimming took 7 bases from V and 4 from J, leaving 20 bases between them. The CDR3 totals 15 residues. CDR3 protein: CATTSRDPTSYEQYF. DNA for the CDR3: TGTGCCACCACCAGCAGAGATCCGACCTCGTACGAGCAGTACTTC.

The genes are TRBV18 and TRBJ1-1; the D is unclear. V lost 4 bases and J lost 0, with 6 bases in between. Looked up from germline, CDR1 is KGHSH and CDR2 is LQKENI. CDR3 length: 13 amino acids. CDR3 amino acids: CASSRAMNTEAFF. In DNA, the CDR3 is TGTGCCAGCTCACGGGCGATGAACACTGAAGCTTTCTTT.

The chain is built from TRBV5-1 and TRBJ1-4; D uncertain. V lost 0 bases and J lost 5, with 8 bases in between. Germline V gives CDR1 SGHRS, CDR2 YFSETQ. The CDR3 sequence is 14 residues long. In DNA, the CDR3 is TGCGCCAGCAGCTTGGGGCAACCGAATGAAAAACTGTTTTTT. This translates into CASSLGQPNEKLFF.

CDR3 in DNA: TGTGCCAGCAGTCCCCGGACTAGCGGCCAAGTAGAGCAGTACTTC. Amino acids: CASSPRTSGQVEQYF. This chain links TRBV12-3 or TRBV12-4 with TRBJ2-7; TRBD2 aligns across 10 bases. This CDR3 has 15 amino acids. The J segment lost 7 bases and the V segment lost 5 bases, leaving 11 bases of the junction unmatched.

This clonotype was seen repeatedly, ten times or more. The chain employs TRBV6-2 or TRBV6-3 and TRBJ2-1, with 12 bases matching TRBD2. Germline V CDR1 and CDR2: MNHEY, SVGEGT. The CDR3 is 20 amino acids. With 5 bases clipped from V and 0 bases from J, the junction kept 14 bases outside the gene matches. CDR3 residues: CASSRPSGRATKSSYNEQFF. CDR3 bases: TGTGCCAGCAGTAGACCTAGCGGGAGGGCTACTAAGAGCTCCTACAATGAGCAGTTCTTC.

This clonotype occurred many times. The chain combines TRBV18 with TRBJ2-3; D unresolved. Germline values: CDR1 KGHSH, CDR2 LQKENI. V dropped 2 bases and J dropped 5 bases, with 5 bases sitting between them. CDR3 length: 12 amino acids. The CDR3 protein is CASSPEGDTQYF. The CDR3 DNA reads TGTGCCAGCTCACCAGAAGGAGATACGCAGTATTTT.

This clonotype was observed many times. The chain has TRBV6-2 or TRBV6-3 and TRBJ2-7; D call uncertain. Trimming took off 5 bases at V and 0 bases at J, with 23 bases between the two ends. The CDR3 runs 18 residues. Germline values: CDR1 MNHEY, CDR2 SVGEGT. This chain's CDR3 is CASSATVVGRKSSYEQYF. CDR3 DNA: TGTGCCAGCAGTGCCACCGTTGTAGGACGGAAGAGCTCCTACGAGCAGTACTTC.

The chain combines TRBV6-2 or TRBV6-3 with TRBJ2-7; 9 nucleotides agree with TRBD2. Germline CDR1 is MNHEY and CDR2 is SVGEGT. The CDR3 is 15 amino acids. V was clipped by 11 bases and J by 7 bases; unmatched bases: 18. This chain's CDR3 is CAPTKRGAFFWEQYF. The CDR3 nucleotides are TGTGCCCCCACTAAGCGGGGGGCCTTCTTTTGGGAGCAGTACTTC.

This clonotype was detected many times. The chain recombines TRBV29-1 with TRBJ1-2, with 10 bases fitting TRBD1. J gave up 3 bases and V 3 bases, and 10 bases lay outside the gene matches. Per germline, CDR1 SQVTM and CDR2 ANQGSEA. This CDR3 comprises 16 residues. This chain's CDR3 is CSVDSLADRGDYGYTF. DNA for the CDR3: TGCAGCGTTGATTCCTTGGCGGACAGGGGGGACTATGGCTACACCTTC.

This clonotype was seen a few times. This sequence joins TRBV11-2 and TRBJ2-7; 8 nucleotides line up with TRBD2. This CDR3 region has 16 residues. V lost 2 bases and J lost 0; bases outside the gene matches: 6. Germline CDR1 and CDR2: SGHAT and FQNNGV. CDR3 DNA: TGTGCCAGCAGCTTACCCCTAGCGGGTCCCTCCTACGAGCAGTACTTC. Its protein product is CASSLPLAGPSYEQYF.

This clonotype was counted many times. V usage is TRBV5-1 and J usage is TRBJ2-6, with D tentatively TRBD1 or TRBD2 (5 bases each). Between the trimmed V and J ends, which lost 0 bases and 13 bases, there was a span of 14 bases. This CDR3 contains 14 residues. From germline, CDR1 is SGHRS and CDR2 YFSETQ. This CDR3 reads CASSLGDGHNVLTF. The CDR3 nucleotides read TGCGCCAGCAGCTTGGGGGACGGCCACAATGTCCTGACTTTC.

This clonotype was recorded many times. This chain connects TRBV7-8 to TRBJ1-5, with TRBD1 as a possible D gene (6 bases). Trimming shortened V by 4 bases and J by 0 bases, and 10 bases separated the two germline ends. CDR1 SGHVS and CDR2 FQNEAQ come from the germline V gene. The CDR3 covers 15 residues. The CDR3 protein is CASSWTADSNQPQHF. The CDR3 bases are TGTGCCAGCAGCTGGACAGCCGATAGCAATCAGCCCCAGCATTTT.